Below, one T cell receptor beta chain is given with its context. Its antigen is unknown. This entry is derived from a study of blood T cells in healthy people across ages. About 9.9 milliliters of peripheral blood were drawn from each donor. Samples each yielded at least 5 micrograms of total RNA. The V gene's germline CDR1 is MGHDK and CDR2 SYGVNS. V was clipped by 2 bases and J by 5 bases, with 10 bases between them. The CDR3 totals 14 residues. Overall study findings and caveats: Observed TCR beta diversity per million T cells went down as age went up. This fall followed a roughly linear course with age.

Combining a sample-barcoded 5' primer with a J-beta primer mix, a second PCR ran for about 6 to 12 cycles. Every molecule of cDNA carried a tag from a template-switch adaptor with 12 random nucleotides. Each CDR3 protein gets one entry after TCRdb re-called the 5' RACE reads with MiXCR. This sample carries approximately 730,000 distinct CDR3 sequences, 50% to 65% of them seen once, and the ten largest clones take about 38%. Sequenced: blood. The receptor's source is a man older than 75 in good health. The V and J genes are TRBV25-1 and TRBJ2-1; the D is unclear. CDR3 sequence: CASSERGWNNEQFF. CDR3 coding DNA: TGTGCCAGCAGTGAACGCGGTTGGAACAATGAGCAGTTCTTC.